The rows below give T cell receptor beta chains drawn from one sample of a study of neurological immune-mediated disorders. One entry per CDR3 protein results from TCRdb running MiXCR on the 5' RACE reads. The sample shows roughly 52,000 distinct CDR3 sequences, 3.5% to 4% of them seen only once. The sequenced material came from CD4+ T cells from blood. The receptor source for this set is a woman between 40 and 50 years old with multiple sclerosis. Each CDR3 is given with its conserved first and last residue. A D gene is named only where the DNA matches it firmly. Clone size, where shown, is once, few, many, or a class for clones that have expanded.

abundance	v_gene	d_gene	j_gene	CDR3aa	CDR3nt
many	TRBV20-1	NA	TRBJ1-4	CSAIDRRANEKLFF	TGCAGTGCTATCGACCGGAGAGCTAATGAAAAACTGTTTTTT
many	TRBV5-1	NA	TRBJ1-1	CASSFHSRGTEAFF	TGCGCCAGCAGCTTTCACTCGCGGGGCACTGAAGCTTTCTTT
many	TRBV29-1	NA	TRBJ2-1	CSGDGSGEQFF	TGCAGCGGAGATGGATCCGGTGAGCAGTTCTTC
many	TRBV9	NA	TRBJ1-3	CASSLNPGRRNTIYF	TGTGCCAGCAGCTTAAACCCGGGCCGAAGGAACACCATATATTTT
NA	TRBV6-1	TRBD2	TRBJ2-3	CASSSPGGGYF	TGTGCCAGCAGTTCCCCCGGGGGGGGGTATTTT
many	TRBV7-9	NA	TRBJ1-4	CASSFGQLNEKLFF	TGTGCCAGCAGCTTCGGACAGCTTAATGAAAAACTGTTTTTT
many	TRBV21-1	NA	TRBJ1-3	CASSTSPGGGIGGNTIYF	TGTGCCAGCAGCACGTCCCCGGGGGGGGGGATCGGCGGAAACACCATATATTTT
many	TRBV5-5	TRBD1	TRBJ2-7	CASSFPTGSREQYF	TGTGCCAGCAGCTTCCCGACAGGGTCTCGGGAGCAGTACTTC
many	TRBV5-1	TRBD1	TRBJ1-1	CASSAGTGWEAFF	TGCGCCAGCAGCGCCGGGACAGGGTGGGAAGCTTTCTTT
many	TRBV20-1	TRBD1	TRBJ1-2	CSAGVSTGEFLAYGYTF	TGCAGTGCCGGGGTCTCGACAGGGGAGTTTTTAGCGTATGGCTACACCTTC
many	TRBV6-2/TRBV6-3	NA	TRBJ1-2	CASSYRVGYTF	TGTGCCAGCAGCTACAGGGTTGGCTACACCTTC
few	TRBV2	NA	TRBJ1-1	CASNREEAEAFF	TGTGCCAGCAACAGGGAGGAGGCTGAAGCTTTCTTT
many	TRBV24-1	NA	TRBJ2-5	CATSDATYNKGDQETQYF	TGTGCCACCAGTGATGCTACCTACAACAAGGGGGACCAAGAGACCCAGTACTTC
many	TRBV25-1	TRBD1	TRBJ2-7	CASSVRTGQQYF	TGTGCCAGCAGTGTCCGGACAGGGCAGCAGTACTTC
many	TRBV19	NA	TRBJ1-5	CASTRGGRGGNQPQHF	TGTGCCAGTACCCGCGGGGGGCGCGGGGGCAATCAGCCCCAGCATTTT
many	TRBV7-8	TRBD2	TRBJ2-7	CASSPTSGGPLYEQYF	TGTGCCAGCAGCCCGACTAGCGGGGGACCTCTCTACGAGCAGTACTTC
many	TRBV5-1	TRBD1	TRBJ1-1	CASFPQPGGTEAFF	TGCGCCAGCTTCCCGCAGCCAGGGGGGACTGAAGCTTTCTTT
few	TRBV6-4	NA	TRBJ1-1	CASSDFWGTEAFF	TGTGCCAGCAGTGACTTCTGGGGCACTGAAGCTTTCTTT
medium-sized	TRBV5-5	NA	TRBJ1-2	CASSLGTLDGYTF	TGTGCCAGCAGCTTGGGCACATTGGACGGCTACACCTTC
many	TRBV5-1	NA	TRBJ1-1	CASSLGAVLTEAFF	TGCGCCAGCAGCTTGGGTGCGGTATTAACTGAAGCTTTCTTT
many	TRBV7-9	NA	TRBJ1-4	CASSLTGEKLFF	TGTGCCAGCAGCTTAACCGGGGAAAAACTGTTTTTT
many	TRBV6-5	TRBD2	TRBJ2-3	CASSYGLAGGETDTQYF	TGTGCCAGCAGTTACGGGCTAGCGGGGGGTGAGACAGATACGCAGTATTTT